The text below deals with one T cell receptor beta chain. Measured with immunoSEQ multiplex PCR; TCRdb has only the in-frame clones, and not every one. The table has about 44,000 clones, approximately 90% seen once. This sample is part of a study of blood T cell repertoires in COVID-19. Study context: PBMCs, B-cell-depleted T cells, or T cells were the source of the cDNA or gDNA that made up the material.

Trimming removed 5 bases at V and 2 bases at J, with 16 bases between. This CDR3 spans 15 amino acids. Germline assignment: CDR1 MNHEY and CDR2 SVGAGI. The sample was peripheral blood. This chain joins TRBV6-5 and TRBJ2-7; D is possibly TRBD1 (6 bases). The TCR was taken from a man between 65 and 85 years old with active COVID-19. The CDR3 sequence is CASSNGAGTTYEQYF. The CDR3 nucleotides are TGTGCCAGCAGTAACGGGGCAGGGACAACCTACGAGCAGTACTTC.